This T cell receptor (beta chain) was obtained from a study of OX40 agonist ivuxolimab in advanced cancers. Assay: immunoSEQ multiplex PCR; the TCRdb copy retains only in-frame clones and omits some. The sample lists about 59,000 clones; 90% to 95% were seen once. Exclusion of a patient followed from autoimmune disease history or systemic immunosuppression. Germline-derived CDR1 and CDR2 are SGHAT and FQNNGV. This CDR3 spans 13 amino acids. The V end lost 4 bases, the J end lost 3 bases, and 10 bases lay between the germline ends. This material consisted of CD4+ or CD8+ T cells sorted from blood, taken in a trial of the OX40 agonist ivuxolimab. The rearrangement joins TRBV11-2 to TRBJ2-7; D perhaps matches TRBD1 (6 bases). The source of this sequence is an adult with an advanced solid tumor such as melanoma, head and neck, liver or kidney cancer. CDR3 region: CASSSTGFYEQYF. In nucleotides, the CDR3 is TGTGCCAGCAGCTCCACAGGGTTCTACGAGCAGTACTTC.